This T cell receptor (beta chain) was captured in a study of shared clonotypes between healthy human individuals. The data were produced by immunoSEQ multiplex PCR, yet TCRdb's version contains in-frame clones alone and is incomplete. Of approximately 720,000 clones in the sample, about 91% were seen once. V was clipped by 0 bases and J by 7 bases, with 13 bases between them. Germline assignment: CDR1 SGHVS and CDR2 FNYEAQ. This CDR3 is built from 14 residues. CD45RO-negative cells were positively selected for CCR7, leaving out terminally differentiated effector memory CD45RA+ cells. V gene TRBV7-6 combines with J gene TRBJ2-7; D gene uncertain. The sample was naive CD8+ T cells sorted from blood. The receptor was isolated from a man aged 25-45 years in good health. The CDR3 loop reads CASSLAGQGREQYF. The DNA of the CDR3 is TGTGCCAGCAGCTTAGCGGGTCAAGGAAGGGAGCAGTACTTC.